The 2 T cell receptor beta chains below come from one sample, sequenced in a study of Graves' ophthalmopathy and Graves' hyperthyroidism. RNA served as the template for amplifying TCR beta CDR3 regions. RT-PCR was first run with HTBI primers, then multiplex PCR in a second round. TCRdb processed the multiplex PCR reads anew with MiXCR; each CDR3 protein has one entry. The sample records a few hundred thousand distinct CDR3 sequences, about 16% being singletons. Sequencing was done on a sample of peripheral blood. The receptors were gathered from a woman aged 18-29 years with stable Graves' hyperthyroidism.

Worth noting for this clonotype: This may be a read error, as it is one base from a much larger clone. V and J are TRBV7-9 and TRBJ1-6, with D possibly TRBD1 on 6 matching bases. The V end lost 1 base, the J end lost 4 bases, and 8 bases lay between the germline ends. The CDR3 totals 15 residues. Germline V gene data show CDR1 as SEHNR and CDR2 as FQNEAQ (reference sequence). The CDR3 DNA reads as TGTGCCAGCAGCTTAGAGGGGGTTTATAATTCACCCCTCCACTTT. It translates to CASSLEGVYNSPLHF.

This clonotype was observed many times. The chain combines TRBV7-3 with TRBJ2-7, with D perhaps matching TRBD1 (6 bases). CDR1 is SGHTA, CDR2 FQGTGA, per germline. V was cut by 1 base and J by 1 base, with 11 bases left in between. This CDR3 is built from 15 residues. The CDR3 reads CASSLRAGESYEQYF. In nucleotides, the CDR3 is TGTGCCAGCAGCTTAAGGGCAGGGGAGTCCTACGAGCAGTACTTC.